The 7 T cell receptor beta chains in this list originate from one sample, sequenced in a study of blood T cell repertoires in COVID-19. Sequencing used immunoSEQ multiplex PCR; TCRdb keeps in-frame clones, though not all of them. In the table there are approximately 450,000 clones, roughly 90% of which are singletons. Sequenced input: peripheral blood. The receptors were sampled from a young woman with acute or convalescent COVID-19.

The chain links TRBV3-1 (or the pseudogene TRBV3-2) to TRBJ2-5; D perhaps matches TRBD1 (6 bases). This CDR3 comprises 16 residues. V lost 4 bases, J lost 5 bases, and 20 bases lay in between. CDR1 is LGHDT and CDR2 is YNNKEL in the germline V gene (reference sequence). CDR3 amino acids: CASSPDRDRPWETQYF. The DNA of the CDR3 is TGTGCCAGCAGCCCTGACCGAGACAGGCCATGGGAGACCCAGTACTTC.

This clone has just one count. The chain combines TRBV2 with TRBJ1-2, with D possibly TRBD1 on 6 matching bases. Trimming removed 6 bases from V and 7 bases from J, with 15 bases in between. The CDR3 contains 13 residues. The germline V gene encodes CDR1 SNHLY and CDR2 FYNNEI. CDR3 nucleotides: TGTGCCAGCAGGGTCACAGGGTCGGCTGGCTACACCTTC. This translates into CASRVTGSAGYTF.

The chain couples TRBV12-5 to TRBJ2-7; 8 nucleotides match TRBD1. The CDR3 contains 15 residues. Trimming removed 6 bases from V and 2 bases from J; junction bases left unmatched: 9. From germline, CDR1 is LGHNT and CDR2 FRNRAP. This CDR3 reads CASGQTGQGAYEQYF. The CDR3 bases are TGTGCTAGTGGGCAAACCGGACAGGGAGCCTACGAGCAGTACTTC.

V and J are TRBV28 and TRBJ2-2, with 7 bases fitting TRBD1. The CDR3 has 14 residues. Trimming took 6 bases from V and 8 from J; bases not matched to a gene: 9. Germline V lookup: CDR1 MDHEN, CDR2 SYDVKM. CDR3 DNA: TGTGCCAGCAGCCCAACAGGGGCCGGGGGGGAGCTGTTTTTT. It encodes CASSPTGAGGELFF.

The CDR3 sequence: CASSYNRGHSSVGYTF. CDR3 nucleotides: TGTGCCAGCAGTTACAACAGGGGGCATAGTTCCGTTGGCTACACCTTC. The chain has TRBV6-5 and TRBJ1-2; 9 bases are a match to TRBD1. Germline lookup yields CDR1 MNHEY and CDR2 SVGAGI. The length of the CDR3 is 16 residues. V trimming: 2 bases; J trimming: 7 bases; junction bases outside the gene matches: 11.

CDR3 bases: TGTGCCAGCAGCTTGGTGGCTAGCGGGTTTGACGAGCAGTACTTC. Its protein is CASSLVASGFDEQYF. The chain uses TRBV5-4 and TRBJ2-7; 8 nucleotides align to TRBD2. The CDR3 is 15 residues long. In germline, CDR1 is SGHNT, CDR2 YYREEE (reference sequence). V dropped 0 bases and J dropped 5; count of bases not matched to a gene: 7. Full variable domain (rest looked up from reference TRBV5-4 and TRBJ2-7): ETGVTQSPTHLIKTRGQQVTLRCSSQSGHNTVSWYQQALGQGPQFIFQYYREEENGRGNFPPRFSGLQFPNYSSELNVNALELDDSALYLCASSLVASGFDEQYFGPGTRLTVT.

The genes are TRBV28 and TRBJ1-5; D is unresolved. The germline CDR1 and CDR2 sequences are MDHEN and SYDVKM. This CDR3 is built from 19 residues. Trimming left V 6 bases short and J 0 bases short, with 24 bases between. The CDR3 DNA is TGTGCCAGCAGCCCTTCTATCTCTCAACTCCTATATAGCAATCAGCCCCAGCATTTT. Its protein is CASSPSISQLLYSNQPQHF.